The 14 T cell receptor beta chains below come from one sample, sequenced in a study of cytomegalovirus exposure and HLA in healthy donors. PCR was performed using 60 Vbeta and 13 Jbeta primers. This table comes from immunoSEQ multiplex PCR, and its TCRdb copy is limited to in-frame clones, with some not included. The sample records more than 150,000 clones, roughly 80% being singletons. Sequenced material: PBMCs. The receptors shown here come from a woman between 18 and 29 years old in good health and CMV-seronegative.

CDR3 DNA sequence: TGTGCCACCGACAGGGGCAAAAACATTCAGTACTTC. Amino acids: CATDRGKNIQYF. The chain links TRBV28 to TRBJ2-4; 8 positions match TRBD1. The junction had 2 bases not matched to a gene; V was cut back by 10 bases and J by 3 bases. Germline CDR1 is MDHEN and CDR2 is SYDVKM. The CDR3 spans 12 residues. Looking up the rest from reference TRBV28 and TRBJ2-4 gives the full variable domain: DVKVTQSSRYLVKRTGEKVFLECVQDMDHENMFWYRQDPGLGLRLIYFSYDVKMKEKGDIPEGYSVSREKKERFSLILESASTNQTSMYLCATDRGKNIQYFGAGTRLSVL.

The rearrangement links TRBV9 to TRBJ2-3; TRBD2 agrees at 12 bases. V lost 0 bases and J lost 0; bases outside the gene matches: 5. The CDR3 length is 18 residues. Germline CDR1 reads SGDLS; CDR2 reads YYNGEE. The DNA of the CDR3 is TGTGCCAGCAGCGTAGGGACTAGCGGGGCGCTTAGCACAGATACGCAGTATTTT. This gives the protein CASSVGTSGALSTDTQYF.

J is TRBJ2-1 and V is TRBV28; 9 bases map to TRBD2. Germline CDR1 reads MDHEN; CDR2 reads SYDVKM. There are 16 residues in the CDR3. Trimming at V came to 6 bases and at J to 3 bases, leaving 9 bases not matched to a gene. The CDR3: CASSERLADIYNEQFF. In nucleotides, the CDR3 is TGTGCCAGCAGCGAAAGACTAGCGGATATCTACAATGAGCAGTTCTTC.

The V gene is TRBV28, the J gene TRBJ1-5, with TRBD1 identical over 7 bases. V shed 11 bases and J 3 bases; nucleotides not matched to a gene: 10. Germline V CDR1 and CDR2: MDHEN, SYDVKM. The CDR3 is 14 residues long. The DNA for the CDR3 is TGTGCCGCCAGCGAGGGGGCCATCAATCAGCCCCAGCATTTT. This encodes CAASEGAINQPQHF.

This clone was seen a single time. The chain is built from TRBV6-4 and TRBJ1-6, with 9 positions matching TRBD1. J gave up 5 bases and V 3 bases, and 2 bases lay outside the gene matches. The CDR3 contains 15 residues. Germline CDR1 reads MRHNA; CDR2 reads SNTAGT. CDR3 DNA: TGTGCCAGCAGTGAGGGGACAGGGAATAATTCACCCCTCCACTTT. Translated: CASSEGTGNNSPLHF.

The chain employs TRBV6-6 and TRBJ1-2; 11 positions match TRBD1. Germline V gene data show CDR1 as MNHNY and CDR2 as SVGAGI (reference sequence). The CDR3 runs 16 residues. V shed 0 bases and J 4 bases; nucleotides not matched to a gene: 4. Here the CDR3 DNA reads TGTGCCAGCAGTTACTCTGGACAGGGGGCCCTCTATGGCTACACCTTC. It encodes CASSYSGQGALYGYTF.

The chain is built from TRBV10-3 and TRBJ2-2; 8 bases align to TRBD2. Germline assignment: CDR1 ENHRY and CDR2 SYGVKD. The CDR3 contains 15 residues. V gave up 11 bases and J gave up 1 base; unmatched junction bases: 9. The CDR3 bases are TGTGCCTCCGGGGGGGAGTGGGTGAACACCGGGGAGCTGTTTTTT. Translating it yields CASGGEWVNTGELFF.

The rearrangement uses TRBV19 and TRBJ2-7; perhaps TRBD1 as D (5 bases). The CDR3 totals 13 residues. Per the germline V gene, CDR1 is LNHDA and CDR2 is SQIVND (reference sequence). Trimming shortened V by 7 bases and J by 2 bases, and 12 bases separated the two germline ends. The DNA for the CDR3 is TGTGCCAGTAAGGCCAGGGCAACCTACGAGCAGTACTTC. The encoded protein is CASKARATYEQYF.

The chain combines TRBV29-1 with TRBJ2-5; D remains unclear. The germline V gene encodes CDR1 SQVTM and CDR2 ANQGSEA. CDR3 length equals 13 residues. Trimming shortened V by 5 bases and J by 1 base, and 11 bases separated the two germline ends. CDR3 region: CSVTLGPQETQYF. Written as DNA, the CDR3 is TGCAGCGTTACGCTGGGCCCCCAAGAGACCCAGTACTTC. Full variable domain (remainder filled in from reference TRBV29-1 and TRBJ2-5): SAVISQKPSRDICQRGTSLTIQCQVDSQVTMMFWYRQQPGQSLTLIATANQGSEATYESGFVIDKFPISRPNLTFSTLTVSNMSPEDSSIYLCSVTLGPQETQYFGPGTRLLVL.

The chain couples TRBV4-2 to TRBJ2-1, with a possible D match to TRBD2 (6 bases). CDR3 length: 17 residues. Germline V gene lookup returns CDR1 LGHNA and CDR2 YNFKEQ. V was clipped by 0 bases and J by 3 bases, with 15 bases between them. As DNA, the CDR3 is TGTGCCAGCAGCCAAGAGACCGGGACTGGATACTACAATGAGCAGTTCTTC. Encoded protein: CASSQETGTGYYNEQFF.

V and J are TRBV4-2 and TRBJ1-1, with D maybe TRBD1 (6 bases). Trimming cost V 1 base and J 11 bases, with 14 bases left between them. This CDR3 has 13 residues. CDR1 and CDR2 (germline): LGHNA, YNFKEQ. The CDR3 loop is CASSQALAGAAFF. DNA for the CDR3: TGTGCCAGCAGCCAAGCCCTAGCAGGGGCGGCTTTCTTT.

The chain carries TRBV4-2 and TRBJ2-1; TRBD2 aligns across 7 bases. V trimming: 0 bases; J trimming: 8 bases; junction bases outside the gene matches: 16. This CDR3 is 18 amino acids long. Per the germline V gene, CDR1 is LGHNA and CDR2 is YNFKEQ. Here the CDR3 reads CASSQDTVRRGSLDEQFF. The DNA for the CDR3 is TGTGCCAGCAGCCAAGACACAGTTCGGCGGGGGTCTTTGGATGAGCAGTTCTTC.

The chain has TRBV15 and TRBJ2-3, with TRBD2 matching over 12 bases. In germline, CDR1 is LNHNV, CDR2 YYDKDF (reference sequence). V lost 3 bases to trimming and J lost 0 bases; unmatched junction nucleotides: 4. The CDR3 loop spans 17 amino acids. The DNA of the CDR3 is TGTGCCACCAGCAGGTATACTAGCGGGAGGAGCACAGATACGCAGTATTTT. Translated, it gives CATSRYTSGRSTDTQYF.

V is TRBV9 and J is TRBJ2-1, with 16 nucleotides matching TRBD2. Germline V gene lookup returns CDR1 SGDLS and CDR2 YYNGEE. Trimming cost V 3 bases and J 7 bases; bases outside gene matches: 4. This CDR3 is 16 amino acids long. CDR3 DNA: TGTGCCAGCAGCGCTAGGGGACTAGCGGGAGGGAATGAGCAGTTCTTC. As protein: CASSARGLAGGNEQFF.